The 5 T cell receptor beta chains presented below share a single source sample, sequenced in a study of technical replicates of blood from several donors. Sequencing used immunoSEQ multiplex PCR; TCRdb keeps in-frame clones, though not all of them. The sample yields more than 75,000 clones, around 90% seen once. Sequences were obtained from T cells isolated from PBMCs. These receptors all come from a human donor in good health.

The rearrangement uses TRBV2 and TRBJ1-1, with D perhaps TRBD1 (5 bases). The CDR3 contains 13 residues. The V gene lost 4 bases and the J gene lost 1 base, with 7 bases spanning the gap. Germline-derived CDR1 and CDR2 are SNHLY and FYNNEI. The CDR3 reads CASSADRNTEAFF. DNA of the CDR3: TGTGCCAGCAGTGCTGACAGGAACACTGAAGCTTTCTTT.

The chain couples TRBV27 to TRBJ2-7; 7 positions agree with TRBD1. From germline, CDR1 is MNHEY and CDR2 SMNVEV (reference sequence). The CDR3 has 14 amino acids. The ends lost 1 base at V and 4 bases at J; junction bases unmatched: 4. The CDR3 protein is CASSLFGRGYEQYF. In nucleotides, the CDR3 is TGTGCCAGCAGTTTATTTGGCAGGGGGTACGAGCAGTACTTC.

The chain couples TRBV10-2 to TRBJ1-2, with TRBD1 matching over 9 bases. CDR1 is WSHSY, CDR2 SAAADI, per germline. The CDR3 runs 19 residues. Unmatched junction bases numbered 12, after V lost 0 bases and J lost 1 base. CDR3 sequence: CASSESMSIRDRDNYGYTF. Written as DNA, the CDR3 is TGCGCCAGCAGTGAGTCGATGAGTATCCGGGACAGGGATAACTATGGCTACACCTTC.

The chain couples TRBV5-1 to TRBJ2-7; 7 bases align to TRBD2. Germline V gives CDR1 SGHRS, CDR2 YFSETQ. CDR3 length: 14 residues. Trimming at V came to 2 bases and at J to 2 bases, leaving 4 bases not matched to a gene. CDR3 sequence (DNA): TGCGCCAGCAGCTTTGCTAGCGGAACCTACGAGCAGTACTTC. This encodes CASSFASGTYEQYF. The full variable domain, its missing parts supplied by reference TRBV5-1 and TRBJ2-7, is KAGVTQTPRYLIKTRGQQVTLSCSPISGHRSVSWYQQTPGQGLQFLFEYFSETQRNKGNFPGRFSGRQFSNSRSEMNVSTLELGDSALYLCASSFASGTYEQYFGPGTRLTVT.

For the CDR3, the DNA is TGTGCCAGCAGTTTGTTCAGGGGACTATCCTACGAGCAGTACTTC. Its protein is CASSLFRGLSYEQYF. The genes are TRBV28 and TRBJ2-7, with a weak D call TRBD2 (7 bases). Trimming removed 3 bases from V and 1 base from J, with 13 bases in between. From germline, CDR1 is MDHEN and CDR2 SYDVKM. The CDR3 has 15 amino acids. The complete variable domain, with remaining parts taken from reference TRBV28 and TRBJ2-7, reads DVKVTQSSRYLVKRTGEKVFLECVQDMDHENMFWYRQDPGLGLRLIYFSYDVKMKEKGDIPEGYSVSREKKERFSLILESASTNQTSMYLCASSLFRGLSYEQYFGPGTRLTVT.